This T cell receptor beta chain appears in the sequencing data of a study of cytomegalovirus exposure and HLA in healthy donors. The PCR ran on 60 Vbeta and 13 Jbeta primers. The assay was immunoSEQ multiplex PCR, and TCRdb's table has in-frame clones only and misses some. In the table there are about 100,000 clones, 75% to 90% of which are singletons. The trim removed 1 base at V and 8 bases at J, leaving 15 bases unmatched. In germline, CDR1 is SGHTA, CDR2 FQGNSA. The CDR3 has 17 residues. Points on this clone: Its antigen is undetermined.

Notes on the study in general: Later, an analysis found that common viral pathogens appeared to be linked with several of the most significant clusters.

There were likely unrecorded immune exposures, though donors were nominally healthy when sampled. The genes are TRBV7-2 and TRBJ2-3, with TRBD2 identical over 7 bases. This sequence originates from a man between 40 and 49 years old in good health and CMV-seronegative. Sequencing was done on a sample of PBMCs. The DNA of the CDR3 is TGTGCCAGCAGCTTAGGTGGGGGGGTTGGTTCGGGGTTTACGCAGTATTTT. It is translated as CASSLGGGVGSGFTQYF. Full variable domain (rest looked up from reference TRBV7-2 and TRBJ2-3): GAGVSQSPSNKVTEKGKDVELRCDPISGHTALYWYRQSLGQGLEFLIYFQGNSAPDKSGLPSDRFSAERTGGSVSTLTIQRTQQEDSAVYLCASSLGGGVGSGFTQYFGPGTRLTVL.